This T cell receptor beta chain was captured by sequencing in a study of blood T cell repertoires in COVID-19. The overall study: Samples came from the United States, Italy and Spain, spanning acute and convalescent COVID-19.

The protocol was immunoSEQ multiplex PCR, while the TCRdb copy is restricted to in-frame clones and leaves out a portion. The table has 200,000 to 300,000 clones, 84% seen once. Sequencing was done on a sample of peripheral blood. The receptor was isolated from a man in his forties who had recovered from COVID-19.

The CDR3 DNA is TGCGCCAGCAGCTTGGCCGGGACAGGGGTTGCGGATACGCAGTATTTT. It is translated as CASSLAGTGVADTQYF. The chain combines TRBV5-1 with TRBJ2-3; the match to TRBD1 covers 10 bases. CDR1 SGHRS and CDR2 YFSETQ come from the germline V gene. The CDR3 totals 16 residues. The junction had 7 bases not matched to a gene; V was cut back by 0 bases and J by 6 bases.